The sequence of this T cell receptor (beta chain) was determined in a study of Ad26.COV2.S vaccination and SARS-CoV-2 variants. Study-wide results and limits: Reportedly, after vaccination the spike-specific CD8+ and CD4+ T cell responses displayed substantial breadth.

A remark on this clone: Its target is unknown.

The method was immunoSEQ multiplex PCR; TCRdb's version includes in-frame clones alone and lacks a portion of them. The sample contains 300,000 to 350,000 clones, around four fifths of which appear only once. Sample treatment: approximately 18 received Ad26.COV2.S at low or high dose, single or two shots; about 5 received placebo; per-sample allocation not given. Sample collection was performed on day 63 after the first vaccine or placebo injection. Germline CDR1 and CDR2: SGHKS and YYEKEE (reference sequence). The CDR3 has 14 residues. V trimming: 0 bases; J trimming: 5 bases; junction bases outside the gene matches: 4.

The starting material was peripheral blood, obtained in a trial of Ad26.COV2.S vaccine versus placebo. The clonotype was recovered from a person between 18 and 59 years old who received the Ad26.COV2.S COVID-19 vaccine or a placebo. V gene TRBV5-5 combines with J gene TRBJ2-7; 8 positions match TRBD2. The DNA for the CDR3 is TGTGCCAGCAGCTTGGTGGGACTAGAGAACGAGCAGTACTTC. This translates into CASSLVGLENEQYF.